The 21 T cell receptor beta chains below come from one sample, sequenced in a study of brain metastases from non-small cell lung cancer. This table comes from immunoSEQ multiplex PCR, and its TCRdb copy is limited to in-frame clones, with some not included. The sample shows 4,500 or so clones, about 86% of them seen only once. What was sequenced was tumor-adjacent normal tissue. Receptor source: a donor aged 40 or older with non-small cell lung cancer.

This clone turned up a few times. J is TRBJ2-1 and V is TRBV29-1, with 7 nucleotides matching TRBD1. Germline CDR1 SQVTM, CDR2 ANQGSEA. The trim removed 7 bases at V and 8 bases at J, leaving 11 bases unmatched. The CDR3 is made up of 13 amino acids. This CDR3 reads CSASGTVIDEQFF. In nucleotides, the CDR3 is TGCAGCGCCTCCGGGACAGTCATCGATGAGCAGTTCTTC.

The chain recombines TRBV7-9 with TRBJ1-1; D not certain. The CDR3 extends over 14 amino acids. Per germline, CDR1 SEHNR and CDR2 FQNEAQ (reference sequence). V lost 2 bases to trimming and J lost 4 bases, with 11 bases between them. The CDR3 here is CASSLIEAPTEAFF. The CDR3 DNA is TGTGCCAGCAGCTTAATAGAAGCCCCCACTGAAGCTTTCTTT.

This sequence joins TRBV6-2 or TRBV6-3 and TRBJ1-1; 8 bases align to TRBD1. This CDR3 comprises 13 residues. Germline V gene lookup returns CDR1 MNHEY and CDR2 SVGEGT. The J segment lost 4 bases and the V segment lost 6 bases, leaving 4 bases of the junction unmatched. CDR3 sequence reads: CASSRQGSTEAFF. Written as DNA, the CDR3 is TGTGCCAGCAGCAGACAGGGGTCCACTGAAGCTTTCTTT.

The chain links TRBV7-9 to TRBJ2-2; no clear D gene. Germline CDR1 is SEHNR and CDR2 is FQNEAQ (reference sequence). The CDR3 is 16 amino acids. Trimming left V 4 bases short and J 2 bases short, with 14 bases between. The CDR3, as DNA: TGTGCCAGCAGCTCCCTCGCAGGACGAAACACCGGGGAGCTGTTTTTT. Protein product: CASSSLAGRNTGELFF.

This clone appeared a few times. The chain uses TRBV2 and TRBJ2-2; D may be TRBD1 (6 bases). Deletions cut 2 bases from V and 6 bases from J, with 19 bases between. The CDR3 is 17 residues long. Germline V lookup: CDR1 SNHLY, CDR2 FYNNEI. The CDR3 protein is CASSERLGTMQAGELFF. In DNA form, the CDR3 reads TGTGCCAGCAGTGAAAGGCTGGGGACAATGCAGGCCGGGGAGCTGTTTTTT.

This clone was counted a few times. The chain employs TRBV28 and TRBJ2-7; D gene unclear. Germline CDR1 is MDHEN and CDR2 is SYDVKM. The V end lost 7 bases, the J end lost 4 bases, and 5 bases lay between the germline ends. CDR3 length: 10 residues. CDR3 loop: CASMGYEQYF. The CDR3 nucleotides read TGTGCCAGCATGGGGTACGAGCAGTACTTC.

The chain combines TRBV6-2 or TRBV6-3 with TRBJ2-5; TRBD1 is a possible D gene (6 bases). V was pared by 5 bases and J by 2 bases, with 27 bases between. This CDR3 is built from 19 residues. Germline V gene data show CDR1 as MNHEY and CDR2 as SVGEGT. The CDR3 nucleotides are TGTGCCAGCAGTCCCCCCTCAGGGGTATGGCGGACCCTGCAAGAGACCCAGTACTTC. Protein: CASSPPSGVWRTLQETQYF.

V gene TRBV9 combines with J gene TRBJ2-5; 8 bases line up with TRBD2. This CDR3 contains 15 residues. V trimming: 3 bases; J trimming: 1 base; junction bases outside the gene matches: 5. Per germline, CDR1 SGDLS and CDR2 YYNGEE. This CDR3 reads CASSGFGGGQETQYF. CDR3 coding DNA: TGTGCCAGCAGCGGATTCGGGGGGGGCCAAGAGACCCAGTACTTC.

This clone was observed a single time. The gene calls are TRBV11-1 and TRBJ2-1; the D is unclear. Germline CDR1 is SGHAT and CDR2 is FQDESV (reference sequence). V shed 1 base and J shed 3 bases, with 13 bases lying between them. This CDR3 spans 16 amino acids. As DNA, the CDR3 is TGTGCCAGCAGCTTAGTGGAAGGGCATATCTACAATGAGCAGTTCTTC. Translating gives CASSLVEGHIYNEQFF.

About this clone itself: At one end, the junction sequence differs from germline, possibly due to a read error. The gene calls are TRBV7-7 and TRBJ2-1, with 12 positions matching TRBD1. Germline CDR1 is SSHAT and CDR2 is FNYEAQ (reference sequence). This CDR3 contains 15 residues. This CDR3 reads CASSLGTGGFNEQFF. The CDR3 DNA follows: TGTGCTAGCAGCTTAGGGACAGGGGGCTTCAATGAGCAGTTCTTC.

The chain uses TRBV4-3 and TRBJ2-4, with unresolved D. There are 14 residues in the CDR3. The V gene lost 0 bases and the J gene lost 5 bases, with 8 bases spanning the gap. The germline V gene encodes CDR1 LGHNA and CDR2 YSLEER. CDR3 residues: CASSQDAAQNIQYF. DNA of the CDR3: TGCGCCAGCAGCCAAGATGCCGCTCAAAACATTCAGTACTTC.

The chain uses TRBV28 and TRBJ1-1; possible D gene TRBD1, 6 bases. The CDR3 sequence is 15 residues long. V was clipped by 1 base and J by 1 base, with 10 bases between them. Germline V lookup: CDR1 MDHEN, CDR2 SYDVKM. The CDR3 region has the DNA TGTGCCAGCAGTTTATTCAGGGGAGGGAACACTGAAGCTTTCTTT. Amino acid sequence: CASSLFRGGNTEAFF. Looking up the rest from reference TRBV28 and TRBJ1-1 gives the full variable domain: DVKVTQSSRYLVKRTGEKVFLECVQDMDHENMFWYRQDPGLGLRLIYFSYDVKMKEKGDIPEGYSVSREKKERFSLILESASTNQTSMYLCASSLFRGGNTEAFFGQGTRLTVV.

The rearrangement links TRBV6-5 to TRBJ2-7; 8 nucleotides agree with TRBD1. The V segment lost 4 bases and the J segment 0 bases; nucleotides outside the gene matches: 5. CDR3 length equals 15 residues. Germline CDR1 MNHEY, CDR2 SVGAGI. The CDR3 sequence is CASSLGQASSYEQYF. DNA for the CDR3: TGTGCCAGCAGTTTGGGACAGGCGAGCTCCTACGAGCAGTACTTC.

The chain employs TRBV10-3 and TRBJ2-1, with D tentatively TRBD2 (6 bases). Germline CDR1 reads ENHRY; CDR2 reads SYGVKD. This CDR3 contains 12 residues. Trimming removed 10 bases from V and 6 bases from J, with 13 bases in between. CDR3 region: CATGTGGNEQFF. The CDR3 DNA reads as TGTGCCACAGGAACCGGGGGCAATGAGCAGTTCTTC.

This chain uses TRBV7-8 with TRBJ2-1; TRBD1 matches at 8 bases. CDR1 SGHVS and CDR2 FQNEAQ come from the germline V gene. The CDR3 covers 16 residues. V lost 4 bases and J lost 2; bases outside the gene matches: 7. Here the CDR3 reads CASSSWTGLAYNEQFF. The CDR3 coding sequence is TGTGCCAGCAGCTCTTGGACAGGGCTGGCCTACAATGAGCAGTTCTTC. The complete variable domain, with remaining parts taken from reference TRBV7-8 and TRBJ2-1, reads GAGVSQSPRYKVAKRGQDVALRCDPISGHVSLFWYQQALGQGPEFLTYFQNEAQLDKSGLPSDRFFAERPEGSVSTLKIQRTQQEDSAVYLCASSSWTGLAYNEQFFGPGTRLTVL.

The chain couples TRBV6-2 or TRBV6-3 to TRBJ1-6; 8 bases align to TRBD1. The CDR3 has 15 residues. Looked up from germline, CDR1 is MNHEY and CDR2 is SVGEGT. With 2 bases clipped from V and 7 bases from J, the junction kept 4 bases outside the gene matches. The CDR3: CASSYETGGNSPLHF. The CDR3 DNA sequence: TGTGCCAGCAGTTACGAAACAGGGGGAAATTCACCCCTCCACTTT.

This chain uses TRBV25-1 with TRBJ1-1; a weak D match, TRBD1 (5 bases). Trimming removed 4 bases at V and 2 bases at J, with 11 bases between. CDR3 size: 14 residues. Germline CDR1 MGHDK, CDR2 SYGVNS. CDR3 sequence: CASSGDGRNTEAFF. CDR3 in DNA: TGTGCCAGCAGTGGGGACGGGAGAAACACTGAAGCTTTCTTT. Supplemented by reference TRBV25-1 and TRBJ1-1, the full variable domain reads EADIYQTPRYLVIGTGKKITLECSQTMGHDKMYWYQQDPGMELHLIHYSYGVNSTEKGDLSSESTVSRIRTEHFPLTLESARPSHTSQYLCASSGDGRNTEAFFGQGTRLTVV.

This clone was observed once. Other DNA sequences in the sample encode the same CDR3. The CDR3, as DNA: TGTGCCAGTAGTAATCCGAACACCGGGGAGCTGTTTTTT. Its protein product is CASSNPNTGELFF. The genes are TRBV19 and TRBJ2-2; D gene unclear. CDR1 LNHDA and CDR2 SQIVND come from the germline V gene (reference sequence). The CDR3 contains 13 residues. The V and J ends lost 4 bases and 0 bases respectively, with 3 bases between them.

In nucleotides, the CDR3 is TGTGCCAGCACCCCCCTGACGTTTCAACTCCAGCATTTT. Protein product: CASTPLTFQLQHF. The chain carries TRBV6-1 and TRBJ1-5; D is uncertain. CDR3 length equals 13 residues. Trimming cost V 7 bases and J 12 bases, with 19 bases left between them. Looked up from germline, CDR1 is MNHNS and CDR2 is SASEGT.

The V gene is TRBV5-6, the J gene TRBJ1-1; the D is unclear. The CDR3 loop spans 12 amino acids. Trimming shortened V by 1 base and J by 7 bases, and 8 bases separated the two germline ends. Germline V CDR1 and CDR2: SGHDT, YYEEEE. For the CDR3, the DNA is TGTGCCAGCAGCTTGTTGGACGATGAAGCTTTCTTT. Its protein is CASSLLDDEAFF.

To note about this clone: Just one base apart from a much larger clone, this may be a read error. Other DNA sequences from this sample encode an identical CDR3 as well. This chain connects TRBV6-2 or TRBV6-3 to TRBJ2-7; 8 positions agree with TRBD2. Germline lookup yields CDR1 MNHEY and CDR2 SVGEGT. This CDR3 has 16 amino acids. The CDR3: CASSTPVPAGVYEQYF. CDR3 nucleotide sequence: TGTGCCAGCAGTACCCCCGTTCCAGCGGGAGTCTACGAGCAGTACTTT.